Given below is one T cell receptor beta chain in context. Its target is unknown. The PCR ran on 60 Vbeta and 13 Jbeta primers. The assay was immunoSEQ multiplex PCR, and TCRdb's table has in-frame clones only and misses some. The table includes about 120,000 clones, roughly 68% detected once. Trimming stripped 5 bases from V and 7 bases from J, with 11 bases between. The germline V gene has CDR1 SGHTA and CDR2 FQGNSA. The CDR3 has 12 residues. The sample originates from a study of cytomegalovirus exposure and HLA in healthy donors. General study results and limits: It was shown in a later analysis that HLA-associated TCR beta chains were more clonally expanded than other, equally common chains.

V usage is TRBV7-2 and J usage is TRBJ1-2; D not resolved. The TCR sequence derives from a woman in her 30s in good health and CMV-seronegative. The sample consisted of PBMCs. CDR3 in DNA: TGTGCCAGCAGCGACAATTGGGTTGGCTACACCTTC. Translated: CASSDNWVGYTF.